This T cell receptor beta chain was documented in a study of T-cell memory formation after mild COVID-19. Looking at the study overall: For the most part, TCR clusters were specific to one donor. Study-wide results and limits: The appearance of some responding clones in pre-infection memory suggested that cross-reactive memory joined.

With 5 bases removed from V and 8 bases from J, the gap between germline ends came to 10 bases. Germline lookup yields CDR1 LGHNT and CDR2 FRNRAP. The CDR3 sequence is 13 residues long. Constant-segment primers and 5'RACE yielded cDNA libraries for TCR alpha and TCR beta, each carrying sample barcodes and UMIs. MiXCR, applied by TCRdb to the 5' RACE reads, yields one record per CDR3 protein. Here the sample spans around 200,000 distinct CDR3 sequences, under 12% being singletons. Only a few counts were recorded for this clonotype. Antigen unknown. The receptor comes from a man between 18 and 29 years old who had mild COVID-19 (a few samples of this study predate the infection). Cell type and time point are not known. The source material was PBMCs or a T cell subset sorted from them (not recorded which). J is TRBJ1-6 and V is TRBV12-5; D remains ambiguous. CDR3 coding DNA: TGTGCTAGTGGTCGCCCGGGGTATTCACCCCTCCACTTT. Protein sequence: CASGRPGYSPLHF.